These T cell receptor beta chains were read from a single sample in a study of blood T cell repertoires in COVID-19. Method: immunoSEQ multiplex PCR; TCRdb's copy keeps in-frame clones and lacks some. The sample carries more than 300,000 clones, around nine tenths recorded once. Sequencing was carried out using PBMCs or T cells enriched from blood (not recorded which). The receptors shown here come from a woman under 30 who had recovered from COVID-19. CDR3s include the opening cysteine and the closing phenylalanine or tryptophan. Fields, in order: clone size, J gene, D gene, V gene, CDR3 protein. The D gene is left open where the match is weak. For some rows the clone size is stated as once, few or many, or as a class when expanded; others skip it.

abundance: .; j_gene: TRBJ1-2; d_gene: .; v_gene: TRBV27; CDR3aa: CASSLGGGSGYTF
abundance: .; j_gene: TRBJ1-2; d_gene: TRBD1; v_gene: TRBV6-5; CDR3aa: CASSSAQGGYGYTF
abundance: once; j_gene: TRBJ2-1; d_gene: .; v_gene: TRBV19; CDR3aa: CASSARLVNEQFF
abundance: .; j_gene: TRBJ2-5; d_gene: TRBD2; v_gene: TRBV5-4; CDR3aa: CASSPGTSGGETQYF
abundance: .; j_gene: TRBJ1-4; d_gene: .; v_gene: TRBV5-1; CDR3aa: CASSSRTDRKLFF
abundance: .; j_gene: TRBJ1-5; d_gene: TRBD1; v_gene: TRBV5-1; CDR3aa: CASSILPTGANQPQHF
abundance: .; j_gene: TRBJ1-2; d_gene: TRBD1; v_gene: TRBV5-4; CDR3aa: CASSSRQGGGDGYTF
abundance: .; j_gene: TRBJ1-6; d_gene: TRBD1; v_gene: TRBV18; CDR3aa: CASSLGQGYSPLHF
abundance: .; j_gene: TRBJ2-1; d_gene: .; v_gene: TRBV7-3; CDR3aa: CASSLTGSGNEQFF
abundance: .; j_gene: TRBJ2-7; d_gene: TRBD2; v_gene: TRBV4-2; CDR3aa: CASSKFSSGDSISYEQYF
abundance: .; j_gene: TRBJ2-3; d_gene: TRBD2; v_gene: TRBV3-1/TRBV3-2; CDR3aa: CASSQGGGLLDTQYF
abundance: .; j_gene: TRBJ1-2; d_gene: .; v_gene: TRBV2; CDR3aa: CASRGDSRGYTF
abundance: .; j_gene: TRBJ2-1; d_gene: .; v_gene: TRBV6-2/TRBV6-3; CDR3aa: CASSLYRNEQFF
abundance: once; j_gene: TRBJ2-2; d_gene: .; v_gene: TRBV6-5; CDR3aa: CASGLRQGDTGELFF
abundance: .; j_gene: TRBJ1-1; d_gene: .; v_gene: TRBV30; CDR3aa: CAWTEGIMHGAFF
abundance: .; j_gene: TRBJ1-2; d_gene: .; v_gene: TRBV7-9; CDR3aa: CASSLEVRVRVHGYTF
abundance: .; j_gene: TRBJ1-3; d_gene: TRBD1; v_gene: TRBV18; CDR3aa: CASSPEGALGNTIYF
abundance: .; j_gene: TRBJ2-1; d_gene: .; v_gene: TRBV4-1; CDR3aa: CASSQPGQVPEQFF
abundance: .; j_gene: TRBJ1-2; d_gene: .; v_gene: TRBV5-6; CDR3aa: CASSPGAGYTF
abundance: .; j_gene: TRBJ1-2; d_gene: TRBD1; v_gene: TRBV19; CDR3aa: CASTYADRYYGYTF